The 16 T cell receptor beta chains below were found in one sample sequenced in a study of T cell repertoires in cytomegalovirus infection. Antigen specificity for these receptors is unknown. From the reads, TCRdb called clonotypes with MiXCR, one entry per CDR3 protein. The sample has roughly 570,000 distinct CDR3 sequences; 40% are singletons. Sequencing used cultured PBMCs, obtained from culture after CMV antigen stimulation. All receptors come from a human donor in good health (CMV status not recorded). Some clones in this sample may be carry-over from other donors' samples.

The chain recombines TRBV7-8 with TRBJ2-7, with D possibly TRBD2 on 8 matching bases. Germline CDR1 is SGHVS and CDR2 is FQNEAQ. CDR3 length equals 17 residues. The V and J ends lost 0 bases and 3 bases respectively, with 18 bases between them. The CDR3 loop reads CASSLALAGQLFYEQYF. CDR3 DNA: TGTGCCAGCAGCTTAGCGTTAGCGGGACAGTTATTCTACGAGCAGTACTTC.

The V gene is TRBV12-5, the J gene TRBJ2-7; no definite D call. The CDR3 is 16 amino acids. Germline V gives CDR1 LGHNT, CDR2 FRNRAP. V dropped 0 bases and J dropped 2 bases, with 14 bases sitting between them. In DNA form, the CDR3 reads TGTGCTAGTGGTTTGGTAAAGCCCGAAACCACCTACGAGCAGTACTTC. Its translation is CASGLVKPETTYEQYF.

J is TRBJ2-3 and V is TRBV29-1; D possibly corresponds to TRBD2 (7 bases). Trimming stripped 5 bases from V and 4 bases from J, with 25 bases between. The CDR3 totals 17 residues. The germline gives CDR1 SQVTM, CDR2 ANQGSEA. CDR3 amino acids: CSVQQASGGMVADTQYF. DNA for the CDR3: TGCAGCGTTCAACAAGCTTCGGGGGGCATGGTCGCAGATACGCAGTATTTT.

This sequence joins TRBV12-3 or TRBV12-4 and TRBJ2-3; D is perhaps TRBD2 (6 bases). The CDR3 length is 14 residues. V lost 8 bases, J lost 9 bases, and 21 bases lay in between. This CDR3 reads CASLSGFSQRTQYF. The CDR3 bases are TGTGCCAGCCTTAGCGGCTTCTCCCAGAGGACGCAGTATTTT.

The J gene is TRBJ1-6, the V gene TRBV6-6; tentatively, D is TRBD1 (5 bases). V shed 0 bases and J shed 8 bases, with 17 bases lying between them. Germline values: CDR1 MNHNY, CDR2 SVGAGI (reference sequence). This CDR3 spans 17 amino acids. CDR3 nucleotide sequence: TGTGCCAGCAGTTACTCTAGTCCAGGGACGGGATATTCACCCCTCCACTTT. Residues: CASSYSSPGTGYSPLHF.

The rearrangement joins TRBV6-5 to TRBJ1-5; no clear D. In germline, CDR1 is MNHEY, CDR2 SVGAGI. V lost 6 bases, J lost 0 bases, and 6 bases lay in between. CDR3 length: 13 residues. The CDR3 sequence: CASRRDSNQPQHF. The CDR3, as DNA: TGTGCCAGCAGGCGAGATAGCAATCAGCCCCAGCATTTT.

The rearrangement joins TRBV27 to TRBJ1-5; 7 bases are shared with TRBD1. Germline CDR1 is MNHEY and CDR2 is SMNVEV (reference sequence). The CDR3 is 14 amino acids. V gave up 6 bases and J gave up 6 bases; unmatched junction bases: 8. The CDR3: CASSRAGGAQPQHF. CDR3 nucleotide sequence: TGTGCCAGCAGCCGGGCAGGGGGGGCTCAGCCCCAGCATTTT.

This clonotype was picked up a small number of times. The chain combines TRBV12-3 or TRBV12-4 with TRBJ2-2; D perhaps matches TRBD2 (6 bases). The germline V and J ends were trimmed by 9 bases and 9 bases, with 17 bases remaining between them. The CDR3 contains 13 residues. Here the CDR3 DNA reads TGTGCCAGTAGACTAGGGGATGGGCGGGAGCTGTTTTTT. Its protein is CASRLGDGRELFF.

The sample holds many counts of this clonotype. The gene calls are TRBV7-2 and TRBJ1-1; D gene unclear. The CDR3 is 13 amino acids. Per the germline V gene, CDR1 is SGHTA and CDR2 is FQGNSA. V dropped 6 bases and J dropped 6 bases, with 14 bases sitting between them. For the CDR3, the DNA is TGTGCCAGCAGTCAAGGTATTTCGGCTGAAGCTTTCTTT. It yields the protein CASSQGISAEAFF. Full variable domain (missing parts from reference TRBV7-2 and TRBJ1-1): GAGVSQSPSNKVTEKGKDVELRCDPISGHTALYWYRQSLGQGLEFLIYFQGNSAPDKSGLPSDRFSAERTGGSVSTLTIQRTQQEDSAVYLCASSQGISAEAFFGQGTRLTVV.

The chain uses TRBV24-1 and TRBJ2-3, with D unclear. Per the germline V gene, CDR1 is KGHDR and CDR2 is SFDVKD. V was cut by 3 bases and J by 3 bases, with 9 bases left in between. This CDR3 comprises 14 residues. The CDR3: CATSDARRTDTQYF. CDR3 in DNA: TGTGCCACCAGTGATGCCCGTCGAACAGATACGCAGTATTTT.

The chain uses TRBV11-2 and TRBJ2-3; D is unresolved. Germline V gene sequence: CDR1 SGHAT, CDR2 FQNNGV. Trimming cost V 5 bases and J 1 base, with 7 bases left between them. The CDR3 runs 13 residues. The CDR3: CASSVAGTDTQYF. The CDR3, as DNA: TGTGCCAGCAGCGTCGCAGGCACAGATACGCAGTATTTT.

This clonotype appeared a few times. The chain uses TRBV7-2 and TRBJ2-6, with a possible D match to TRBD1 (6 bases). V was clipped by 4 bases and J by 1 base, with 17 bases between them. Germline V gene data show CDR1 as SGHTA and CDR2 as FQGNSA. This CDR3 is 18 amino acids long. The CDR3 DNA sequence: TGTGCCAGCAGCTCTTTATTCCCTGGACAGTCTGGGGCCAACGTCCTGACTTTC. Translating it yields CASSSLFPGQSGANVLTF.

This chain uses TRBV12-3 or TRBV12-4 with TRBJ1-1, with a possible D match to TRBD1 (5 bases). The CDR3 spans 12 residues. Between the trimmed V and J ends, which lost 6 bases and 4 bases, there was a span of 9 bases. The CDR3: CASRYGGTEAFF. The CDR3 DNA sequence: TGTGCCAGCAGATACGGGGGCACTGAAGCTTTCTTT.

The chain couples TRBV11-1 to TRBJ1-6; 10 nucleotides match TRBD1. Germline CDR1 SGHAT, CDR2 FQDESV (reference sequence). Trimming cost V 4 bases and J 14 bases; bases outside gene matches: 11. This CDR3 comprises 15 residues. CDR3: CASSYRGTGVVTLHF. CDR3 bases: TGTGCCAGCAGCTACCGTGGGACAGGGGTGGTCACCCTCCACTTT.

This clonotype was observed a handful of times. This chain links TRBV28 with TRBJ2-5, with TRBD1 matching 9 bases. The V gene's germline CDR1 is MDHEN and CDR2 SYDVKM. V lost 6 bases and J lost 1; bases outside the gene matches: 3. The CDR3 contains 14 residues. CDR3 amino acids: CASRWDRAQETQYF. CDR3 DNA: TGTGCCAGCAGGTGGGACAGGGCCCAAGAGACCCAGTACTTC.

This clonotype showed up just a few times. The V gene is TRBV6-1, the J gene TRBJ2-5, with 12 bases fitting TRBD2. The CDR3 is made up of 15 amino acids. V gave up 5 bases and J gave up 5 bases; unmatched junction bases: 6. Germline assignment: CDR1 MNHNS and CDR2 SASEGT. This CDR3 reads CASSKLAGGSETQYF. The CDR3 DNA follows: TGTGCCAGCAGTAAACTAGCGGGAGGTTCGGAGACCCAGTACTTC.